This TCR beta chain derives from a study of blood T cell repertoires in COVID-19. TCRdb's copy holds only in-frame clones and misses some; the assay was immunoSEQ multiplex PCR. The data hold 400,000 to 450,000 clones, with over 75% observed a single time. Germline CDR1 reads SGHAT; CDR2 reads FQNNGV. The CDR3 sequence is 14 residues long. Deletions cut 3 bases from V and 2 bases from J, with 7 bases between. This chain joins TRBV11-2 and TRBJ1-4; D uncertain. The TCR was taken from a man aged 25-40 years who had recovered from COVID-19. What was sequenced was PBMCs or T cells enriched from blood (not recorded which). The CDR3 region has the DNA TGTGCCAGCAGCTTGAGGGTCACTAATGAAAAACTGTTTTTT. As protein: CASSLRVTNEKLFF.